This T cell receptor (beta chain) emerged from a study of beta chain features in type 1 diabetes. After removal of 9 bases from V and 1 base from J, the junction contained 7 bases not matched to a gene. CDR3 length: 15 amino acids. Germline V gene data show CDR1 as MNHNY and CDR2 as SVGAGI (reference sequence). The investigators reverse transcribed all of the isolated RNA, so they sequenced expressed TCRB transcripts. Deep immunoSEQ sequencing covered naive, central memory and regulatory T cell samples. This table comes from immunoSEQ multiplex PCR, and its TCRdb copy is limited to in-frame clones, with some not included. The sample shows about 300,000 clones, about 13% of them seen only once. Overall study findings and caveats: Shortening of TCRB CDR3s, moderate but significant, appeared in all four CD4+ subsets of Type 1 diabetes patients.

To note about this clone: Its antigen is unknown.

The TCR was taken from a woman under 30 with type 1 diabetes. Source material: naive CD4+ T cells from blood. The chain is built from TRBV6-6 and TRBJ2-3, with TRBD2 identical over 10 bases. The CDR3: CASGGLAGGTDTQYF. CDR3 nucleotide sequence: TGTGCCAGTGGGGGCCTAGCGGGAGGCACAGATACGCAGTATTTT.